This T cell receptor beta chain originates from a study of cytomegalovirus exposure and HLA in healthy donors. In the PCR, 60 Vbeta and 13 Jbeta primers were used. Only in-frame clones appear in the TCRdb table, and some are missing; sequencing was by immunoSEQ multiplex PCR. The table has 150,000 to 200,000 clones, over 80% seen once. Germline V gene sequence: CDR1 SGHVS, CDR2 FNYEAQ. V gave up 5 bases and J gave up 4 bases, with 11 bases separating them. This CDR3 contains 14 residues. Notes on this clone: Its antigen is unknown.

General study findings and limits: Later genetic work tied a missense DCLRE1C variant to beta-chain V and J trimming. Later analysis placed DRB1 highest and HLA-C lowest in TCR association rates, which differed by HLA locus. Reportedly, diagnosis of cytomegalovirus status by the classifier showed high specificity and sensitivity.

Specimen: PBMCs. V is TRBV7-6 and J is TRBJ2-2; possible D gene TRBD2, 6 bases. The TCR sequence derives from a male donor in good health and CMV-seropositive. CDR3 sequence reads: CASSPRGATGELFF. The CDR3 DNA sequence: TGTGCCAGCAGCCCGCGCGGGGCCACCGGGGAGCTGTTTTTT.